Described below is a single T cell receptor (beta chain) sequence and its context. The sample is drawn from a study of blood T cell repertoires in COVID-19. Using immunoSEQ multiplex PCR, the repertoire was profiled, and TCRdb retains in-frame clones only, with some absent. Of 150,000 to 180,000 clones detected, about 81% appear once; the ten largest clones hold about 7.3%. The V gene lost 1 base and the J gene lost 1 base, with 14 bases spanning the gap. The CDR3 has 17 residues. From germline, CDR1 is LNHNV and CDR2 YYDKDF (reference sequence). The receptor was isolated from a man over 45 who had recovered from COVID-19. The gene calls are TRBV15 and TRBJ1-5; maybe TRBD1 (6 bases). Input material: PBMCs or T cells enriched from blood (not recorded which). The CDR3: CATSRVRGAGSNQPQHF. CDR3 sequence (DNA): TGTGCCACCAGCAGAGTCCGGGGGGCTGGGAGCAATCAGCCCCAGCATTTT.